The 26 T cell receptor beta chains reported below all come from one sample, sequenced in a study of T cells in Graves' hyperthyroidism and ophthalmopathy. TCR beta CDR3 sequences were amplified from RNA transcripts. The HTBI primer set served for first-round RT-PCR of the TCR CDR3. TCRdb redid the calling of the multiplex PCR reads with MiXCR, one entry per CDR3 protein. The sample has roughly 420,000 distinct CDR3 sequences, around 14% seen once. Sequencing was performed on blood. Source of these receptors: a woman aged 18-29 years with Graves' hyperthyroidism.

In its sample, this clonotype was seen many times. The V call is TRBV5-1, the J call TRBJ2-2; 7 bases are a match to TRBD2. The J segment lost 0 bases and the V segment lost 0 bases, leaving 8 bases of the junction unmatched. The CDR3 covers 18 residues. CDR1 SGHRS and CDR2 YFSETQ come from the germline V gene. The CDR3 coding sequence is TGCGCCAGCAGCTTGGGCGGTGCTAGCGGATCGAACACCGGGGAGCTGTTTTTT. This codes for CASSLGGASGSNTGELFF. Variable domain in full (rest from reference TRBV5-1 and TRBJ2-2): KAGVTQTPRYLIKTRGQQVTLSCSPISGHRSVSWYQQTPGQGLQFLFEYFSETQRNKGNFPGRFSGRQFSNSRSEMNVSTLELGDSALYLCASSLGGASGSNTGELFFGEGSRLTVL.

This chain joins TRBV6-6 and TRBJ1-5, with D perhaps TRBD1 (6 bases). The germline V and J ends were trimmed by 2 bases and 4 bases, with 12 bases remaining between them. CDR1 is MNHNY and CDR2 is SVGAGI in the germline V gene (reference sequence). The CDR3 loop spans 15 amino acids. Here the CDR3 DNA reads TGTGCCAGCAGTTACCCGGGGGCGGCAAATCAGCCCCAGCATTTT. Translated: CASSYPGAANQPQHF.

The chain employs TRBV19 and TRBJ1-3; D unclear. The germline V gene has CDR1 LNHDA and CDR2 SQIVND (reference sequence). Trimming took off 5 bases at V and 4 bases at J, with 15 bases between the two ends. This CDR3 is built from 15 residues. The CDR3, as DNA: TGTGCCAGTAGTGCCGATACCGGAACGGGAAACACCATATATTTT. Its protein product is CASSADTGTGNTIYF. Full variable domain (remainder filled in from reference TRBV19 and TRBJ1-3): DGGITQSPKYLFRKEGQNVTLSCEQNLNHDAMYWYRQDPGQGLRLIYYSQIVNDFQKGDIAEGYSVSREKKESFPLTVTSAQKNPTAFYLCASSADTGTGNTIYFGEGSWLTVV.

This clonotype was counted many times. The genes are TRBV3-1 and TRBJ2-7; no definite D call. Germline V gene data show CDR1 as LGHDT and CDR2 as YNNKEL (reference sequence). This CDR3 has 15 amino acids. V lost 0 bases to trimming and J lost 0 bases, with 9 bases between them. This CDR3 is CASSQDLRSSYEQYF. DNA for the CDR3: TGTGCCAGCAGCCAAGATTTACGGTCCTCCTACGAGCAGTACTTC.

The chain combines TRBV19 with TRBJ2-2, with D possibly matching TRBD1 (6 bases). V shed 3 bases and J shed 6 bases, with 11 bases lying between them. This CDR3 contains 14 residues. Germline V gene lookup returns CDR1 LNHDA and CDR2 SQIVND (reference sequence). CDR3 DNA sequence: TGTGCCAGTAGTATTACAGGGACCCCCGGGGAGCTGTTTTTT. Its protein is CASSITGTPGELFF.

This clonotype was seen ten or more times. CDR3 sequence (DNA): TGTGCCAGCATCAACCGTGGGGGGACAAACTATGGCTACACCTTC. It encodes CASINRGGTNYGYTF. The chain couples TRBV6-1 to TRBJ1-2, with a weak D call TRBD1 (6 bases). The V and J ends lost 7 bases and 2 bases respectively, with 17 bases between them. The CDR3 consists of 15 residues. Per the germline V gene, CDR1 is MNHNS and CDR2 is SASEGT.

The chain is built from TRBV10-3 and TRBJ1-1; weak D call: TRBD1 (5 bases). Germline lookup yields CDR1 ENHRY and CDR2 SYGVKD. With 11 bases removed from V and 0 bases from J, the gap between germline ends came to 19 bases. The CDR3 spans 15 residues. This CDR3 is CAARPGLGMNTEAFF. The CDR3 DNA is TGTGCCGCTCGTCCGGGGCTGGGAATGAACACTGAAGCTTTCTTT.

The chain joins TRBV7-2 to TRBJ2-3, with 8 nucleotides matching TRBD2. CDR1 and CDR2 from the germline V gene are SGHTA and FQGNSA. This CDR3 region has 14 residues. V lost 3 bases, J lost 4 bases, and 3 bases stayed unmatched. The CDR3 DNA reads TGTGCCAGCAGCTTGAGCGGGAGACCAGATACGCAGTATTTT. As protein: CASSLSGRPDTQYF.

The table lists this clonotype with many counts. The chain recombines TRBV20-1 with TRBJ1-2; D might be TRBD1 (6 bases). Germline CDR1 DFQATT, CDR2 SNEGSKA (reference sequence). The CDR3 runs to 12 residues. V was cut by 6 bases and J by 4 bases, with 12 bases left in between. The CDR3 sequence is CSAQQGSYGYTF. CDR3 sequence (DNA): TGCAGTGCACAACAGGGTAGCTATGGCTACACCTTC.

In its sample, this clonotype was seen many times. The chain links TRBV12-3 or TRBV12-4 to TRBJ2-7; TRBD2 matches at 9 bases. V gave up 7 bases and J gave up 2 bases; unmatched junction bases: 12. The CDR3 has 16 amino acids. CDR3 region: CASTRPGTSSTYEQYF. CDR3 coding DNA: TGTGCCAGCACCCGTCCCGGGACTAGCTCCACCTACGAGCAGTACTTC.

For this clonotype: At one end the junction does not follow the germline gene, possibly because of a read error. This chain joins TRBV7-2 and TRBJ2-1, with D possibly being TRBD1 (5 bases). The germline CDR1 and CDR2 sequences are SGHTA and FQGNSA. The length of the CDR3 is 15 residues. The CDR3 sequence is CASSLAQGSYNEQSF. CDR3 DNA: TGTGCCAGCAGCTTAGCCCAGGGTTCCTACAATGAGCAGTCCTTC.

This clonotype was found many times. CDR3 in DNA: TGTGCCAGCAGTCTCTCGGACAACAAAGGCTACACCTTC. It translates to CASSLSDNKGYTF. This chain connects TRBV28 to TRBJ1-2, with D possibly being TRBD1 (5 bases). The V and J ends lost 5 bases and 8 bases respectively, with 15 bases between them. The length of the CDR3 is 13 residues. Germline V lookup: CDR1 MDHEN, CDR2 SYDVKM.

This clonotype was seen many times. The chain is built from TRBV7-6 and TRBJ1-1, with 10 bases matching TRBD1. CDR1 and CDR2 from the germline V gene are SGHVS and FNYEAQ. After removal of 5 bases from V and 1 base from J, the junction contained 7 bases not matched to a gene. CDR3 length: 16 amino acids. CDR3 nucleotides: TGTGCCAGCAGCGCGGGACAGGGGATTTCGAACACTGAAGCTTTCTTT. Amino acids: CASSAGQGISNTEAFF. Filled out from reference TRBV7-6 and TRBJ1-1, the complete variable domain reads GAGVSQSPRYKVTKRGQDVALRCDPISGHVSLYWYRQALGQGPEFLTYFNYEAQQDKSGLPNDRFSAERPEGSISTLTIQRTEQRDSAMYRCASSAGQGISNTEAFFGQGTRLTVV.

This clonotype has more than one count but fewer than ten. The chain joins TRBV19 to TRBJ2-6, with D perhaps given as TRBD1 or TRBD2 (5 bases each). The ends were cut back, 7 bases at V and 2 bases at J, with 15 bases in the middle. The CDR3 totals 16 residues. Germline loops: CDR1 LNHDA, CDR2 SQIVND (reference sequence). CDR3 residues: CASNKGTVTGANVLTF. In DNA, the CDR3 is TGTGCCAGTAATAAGGGGACGGTCACTGGGGCCAACGTCCTGACTTTC.

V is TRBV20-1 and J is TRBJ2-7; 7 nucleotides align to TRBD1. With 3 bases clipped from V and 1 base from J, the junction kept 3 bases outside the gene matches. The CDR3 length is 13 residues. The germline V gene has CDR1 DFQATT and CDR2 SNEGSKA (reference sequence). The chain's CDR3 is CSASGDSSYEQYF. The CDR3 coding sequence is TGCAGTGCTAGCGGGGACAGTTCCTACGAGCAGTACTTC.

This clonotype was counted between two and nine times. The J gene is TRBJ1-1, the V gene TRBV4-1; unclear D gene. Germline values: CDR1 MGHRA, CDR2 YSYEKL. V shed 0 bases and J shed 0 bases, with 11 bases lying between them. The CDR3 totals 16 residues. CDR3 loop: CASSQETVTVNTEAFF. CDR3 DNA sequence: TGCGCCAGCAGCCAAGAAACAGTTACTGTGAACACTGAAGCTTTCTTT.

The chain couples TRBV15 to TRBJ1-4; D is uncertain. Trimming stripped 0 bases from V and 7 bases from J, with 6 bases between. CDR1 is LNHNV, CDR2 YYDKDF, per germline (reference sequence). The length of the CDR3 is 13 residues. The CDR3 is CATSRDISEKLFF. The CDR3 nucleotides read TGTGCCACCAGCAGAGATATAAGTGAAAAACTGTTTTTT.

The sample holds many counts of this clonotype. As DNA, the CDR3 is TGTGCCAGTAGTACCGTGGGACAGGCGAGCACCGGGGAGCTGTTTTTT. Protein sequence: CASSTVGQASTGELFF. The chain has TRBV19 and TRBJ2-2; TRBD1 agrees at 8 bases. The CDR3 runs 16 residues. The V gene end was trimmed by 4 bases and the J gene end by 4 bases; junction bases not matched to a gene: 8. The germline gives CDR1 LNHDA, CDR2 SQIVND (reference sequence).

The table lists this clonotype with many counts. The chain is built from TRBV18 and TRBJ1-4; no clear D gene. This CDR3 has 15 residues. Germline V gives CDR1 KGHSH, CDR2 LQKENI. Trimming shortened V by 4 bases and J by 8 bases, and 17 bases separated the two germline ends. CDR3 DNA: TGTGCCAGCTCACTCCAGACCCCGGGAGGCGAAAAACTGTTTTTT. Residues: CASSLQTPGGEKLFF.

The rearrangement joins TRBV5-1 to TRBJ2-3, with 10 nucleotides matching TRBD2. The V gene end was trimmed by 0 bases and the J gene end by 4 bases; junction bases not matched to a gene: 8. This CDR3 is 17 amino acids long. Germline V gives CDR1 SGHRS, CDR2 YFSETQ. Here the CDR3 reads CASSLGISGGMADTQYF. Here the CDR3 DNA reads TGCGCCAGCAGCTTGGGAATTAGCGGGGGGATGGCAGATACGCAGTATTTT.

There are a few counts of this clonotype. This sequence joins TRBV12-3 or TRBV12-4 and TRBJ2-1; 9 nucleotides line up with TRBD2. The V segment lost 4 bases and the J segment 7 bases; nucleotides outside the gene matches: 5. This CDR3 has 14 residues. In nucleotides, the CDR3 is TGTGCCAGCAGTTCCGGACTAGCGACAAATGAGCAGTTCTTC. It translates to CASSSGLATNEQFF.

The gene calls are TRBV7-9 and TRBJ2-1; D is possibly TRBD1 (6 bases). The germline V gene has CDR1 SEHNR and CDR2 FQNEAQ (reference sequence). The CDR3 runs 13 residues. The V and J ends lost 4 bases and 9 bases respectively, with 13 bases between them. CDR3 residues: CASSSAGGGEQFF. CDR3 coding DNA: TGTGCCAGCAGCTCAGCTGGGGGCGGTGAGCAGTTCTTC.

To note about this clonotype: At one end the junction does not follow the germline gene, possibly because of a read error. The CDR3 sequence: CSARGDDGAVF. CDR3 DNA: TGCAGTGCTAGAGGGGATGATGGTGCCGTTTTT. The rearrangement joins TRBV20-1 to TRBJ2-2; no clear D gene. The germline V gene has CDR1 DFQATT and CDR2 SNEGSKA (reference sequence). This CDR3 is 11 amino acids long.

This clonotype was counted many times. The CDR3 DNA reads as TGTGCCAGCAGTCCCCCTAATCCAGGGAGCAATCAGCCCCAGCATTTT. Its protein product is CASSPPNPGSNQPQHF. The chain has TRBV28 and TRBJ1-5, with D possibly being TRBD1 (5 bases). The CDR3 covers 16 residues. With 5 bases removed from V and 1 base from J, the gap between germline ends came to 15 bases. The germline CDR1 and CDR2 sequences are MDHEN and SYDVKM. Full variable domain (remainder filled in from reference TRBV28 and TRBJ1-5): DVKVTQSSRYLVKRTGEKVFLECVQDMDHENMFWYRQDPGLGLRLIYFSYDVKMKEKGDIPEGYSVSREKKERFSLILESASTNQTSMYLCASSPPNPGSNQPQHFGDGTRLSIL.

The CDR3: CASSRGYGVETQYF. For the CDR3, the DNA is TGTGCCAGCAGCCGGGGGTATGGGGTGGAGACCCAGTACTTC. The chain combines TRBV9 with TRBJ2-5; a possible D gene is TRBD2 (6 bases). The CDR3 is made up of 14 amino acids. Trimming left V 4 bases short and J 5 bases short, with 15 bases between. The germline V gene has CDR1 SGDLS and CDR2 YYNGEE. The whole variable domain, remainder taken from reference TRBV9 and TRBJ2-5, is DSGVTQTPKHLITATGQRVTLRCSPRSGDLSVYWYQQSLDQGLQFLIQYYNGEERAKGNILERFSAQQFPDLHSELNLSSLELGDSALYFCASSRGYGVETQYFGPGTRLLVL.

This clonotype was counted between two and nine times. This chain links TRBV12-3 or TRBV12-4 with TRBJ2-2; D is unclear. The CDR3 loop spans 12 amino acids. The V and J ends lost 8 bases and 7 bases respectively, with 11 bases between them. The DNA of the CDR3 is TGTGCCAGCGTAAAAGTGATCGGGGAGCTGTTTTTT. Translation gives CASVKVIGELFF.